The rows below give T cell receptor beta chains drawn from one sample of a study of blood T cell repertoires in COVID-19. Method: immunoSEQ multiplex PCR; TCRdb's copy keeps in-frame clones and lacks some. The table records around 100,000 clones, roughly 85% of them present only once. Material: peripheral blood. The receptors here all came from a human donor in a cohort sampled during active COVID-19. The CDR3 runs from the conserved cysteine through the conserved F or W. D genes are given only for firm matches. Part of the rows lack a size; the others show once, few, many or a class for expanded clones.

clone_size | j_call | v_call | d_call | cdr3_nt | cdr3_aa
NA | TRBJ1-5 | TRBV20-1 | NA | TGCAGTGCTAGTGTCTGGGGGGGGCCCCAGCATTTT | CSASVWGGPQHF
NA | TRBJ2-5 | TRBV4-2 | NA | TGTGCCAGCAGCGAACACCCGAAGGCGGGGGAGACCCAGTACTTC | CASSEHPKAGETQYF
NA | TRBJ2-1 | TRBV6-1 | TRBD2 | TGTGCCAGCAGTGACGTGCGGGGGGGCGAGGATGAGCAGTTCTTC | CASSDVRGGEDEQFF
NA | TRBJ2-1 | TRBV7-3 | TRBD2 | TGTGCCAGCAGCTCCCGATACTCCGGGGGGGGTGAGCAGTTCTTC | CASSSRYSGGGEQFF
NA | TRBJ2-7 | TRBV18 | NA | TGTGCCAGCTCACCAGGCGGGACCCACCCCGAGCAGTACTTC | CASSPGGTHPEQYF
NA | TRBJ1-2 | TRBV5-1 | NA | TGCGCCAGCAGCGAACAGGGATTCTATGGCTACACCTTC | CASSEQGFYGYTF
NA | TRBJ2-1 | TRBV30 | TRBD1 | TGTGCCTGGAGCCCCGGACAGGAAGCCTACAATGAGCAGTTCTTC | CAWSPGQEAYNEQFF
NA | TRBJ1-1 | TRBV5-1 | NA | TGCGCCAGCAGCGACACCGTAGGCACTGAAGCTTTCTTT | CASSDTVGTEAFF
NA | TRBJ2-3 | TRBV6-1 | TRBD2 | TGTGCCAGCAGTGGGGGACTAGCGGGGGGACATAGCACAGATACGCAGTATTTT | CASSGGLAGGHSTDTQYF
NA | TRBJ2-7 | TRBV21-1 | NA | TGTGCCAGCAGCGTAACCACTAGGGAGCAGTACTTC | CASSVTTREQYF
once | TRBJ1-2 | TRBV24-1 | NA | TGTGCCACCAGTGAACCGAACTATGGCCACACCTTC | CATSEPNYGHTF
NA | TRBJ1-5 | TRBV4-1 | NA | TGCGCCAGCAGCCAAGACCGGGGTCCGAATCAGCCCCAGCATTTT | CASSQDRGPNQPQHF
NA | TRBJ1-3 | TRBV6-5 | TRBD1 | TGTGCCAGCAGCCGGACAGGGATCTCTGGAAACACCATATATTTT | CASSRTGISGNTIYF
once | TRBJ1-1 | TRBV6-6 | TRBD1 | TGTGCCAGCAGAGGAAGGCAGGGGGCGAACACTGAAGCTTTCTTT | CASRGRQGANTEAFF
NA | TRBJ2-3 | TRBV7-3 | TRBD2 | TGTGCCAGCAGCGTCGGGGGGAGCACAGATACGCAGTATTTT | CASSVGGSTDTQYF
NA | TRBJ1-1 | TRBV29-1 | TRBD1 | TGCAGCGGGTTCGGACAGGGGGGGACTGAAGCTTTCTTT | CSGFGQGGTEAFF
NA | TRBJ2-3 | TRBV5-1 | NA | TGCGCCAGCAGCTGGACCTACAGGGGAGGTTTCACAGATACGCAGTATTTT | CASSWTYRGGFTDTQYF
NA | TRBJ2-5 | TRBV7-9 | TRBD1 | TGTGCCAGCAGCTCGACCGGGACAGGAGGTGAGACCCAGTACTTC | CASSSTGTGGETQYF
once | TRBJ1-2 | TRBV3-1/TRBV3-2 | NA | TGTGCCAGCAGCCCCCTGTCCGGGGGAGGGTATGGCTACACCTTC | CASSPLSGGGYGYTF
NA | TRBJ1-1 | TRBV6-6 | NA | TGTGCCAGCAGTTCCCGGGGGGAGCTGAACACTGAAGCTTTCTTT | CASSSRGELNTEAFF
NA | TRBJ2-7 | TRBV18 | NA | TGTGCCAGCTCACCAAAGACGGACTACTACGAGCAGTACTTC | CASSPKTDYYEQYF
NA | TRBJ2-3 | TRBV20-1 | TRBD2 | TGCAGTGCTAGTCCCCTCGGTGGTAGCGGGAGCACAGATACGCAGTATTTT | CSASPLGGSGSTDTQYF
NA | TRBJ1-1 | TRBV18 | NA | TGTGCCAGCTCACCACCGACTTCTGAAGCTTTCTTT | CASSPPTSEAFF
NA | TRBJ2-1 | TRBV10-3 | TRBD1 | TGTGCCACCGGGACAGGGGGCAATGAGCAGTTCTTC | CATGTGGNEQFF
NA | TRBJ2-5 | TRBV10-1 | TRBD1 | TGCGCCAGCAGGGGGGACAGGGGGCCGCTGGAGACCCAGTACTTC | CASRGDRGPLETQYF
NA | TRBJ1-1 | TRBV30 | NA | TGTGCCTGGAGTCTGGAGGGGACTGAAGCTTTCTTT | CAWSLEGTEAFF
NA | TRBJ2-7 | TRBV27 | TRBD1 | TGTGCCAGCAGGGGCGCCGGGACAGTATTCTACGAGCAGTACTTC | CASRGAGTVFYEQYF
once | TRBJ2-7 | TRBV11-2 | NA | TGTGCCAGCAGACTTAAACCTGCGCTCCAGGGTCCAGGGCAGTACTTC | CASRLKPALQGPGQYF
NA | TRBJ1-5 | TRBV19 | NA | TGTGCCAGTACAGGGGAGGGTAGCAATCAGCCCCAGCATTTT | CASTGEGSNQPQHF
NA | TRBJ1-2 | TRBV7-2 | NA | TGTGCCAGCAGCTTAATGGGCCCTGACTATGGCTACACCTTC | CASSLMGPDYGYTF
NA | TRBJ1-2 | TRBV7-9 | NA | TGTGCCAGCAGCTTAGCCTCGGTTTGGGGCTACACCTTC | CASSLASVWGYTF
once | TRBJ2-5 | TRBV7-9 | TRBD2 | TGTGCCAGCAGCTTAGCCTATACTAGCGATAAAGAGACCCAGTACTTC | CASSLAYTSDKETQYF
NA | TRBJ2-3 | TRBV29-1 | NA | TGCAGCGTTGTTTGGCGGGGGCAATCAGATACGCAGTATTTT | CSVVWRGQSDTQYF
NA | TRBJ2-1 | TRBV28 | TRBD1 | TGTGCCACCCACCCACCGCCAGGGACAGGGTCATCATCCAGTCCCAATGAGCAGTTCTTC | CATHPPPGTGSSSSPNEQFF
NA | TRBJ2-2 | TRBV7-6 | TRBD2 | TGTGCCAGCAGCTTAGTGGGGACTATGAGCACCGGGGAGCTGTTTTTT | CASSLVGTMSTGELFF
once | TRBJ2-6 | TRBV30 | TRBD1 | TGTGCCTGGAGTTCCCTCCTTACAGGGGCCCGATTGAGGGGGGCCAACGTCCTGACTTTC | CAWSSLLTGARLRGANVLTF
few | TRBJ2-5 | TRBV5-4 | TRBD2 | TGTGCCAGCAGCTTGCGGGGGGAAGAGACCCAGTACTTC | CASSLRGEETQYF
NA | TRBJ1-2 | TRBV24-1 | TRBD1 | TGTGCCACCAGTGATCCCGGGACAGATATAGCCTACACCTTC | CATSDPGTDIAYTF
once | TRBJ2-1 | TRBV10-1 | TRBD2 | TGCGCCAGCATTGGCGGGAGGGCCGATTACAATGAGCAGTTCTTC | CASIGGRADYNEQFF
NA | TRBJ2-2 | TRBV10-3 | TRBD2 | TGTGCCATCAGTGCCTCATCTAGCGGGCAGAACACCGGGGAGCTGTTTTTT | CAISASSSGQNTGELFF
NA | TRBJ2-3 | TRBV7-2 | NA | TGTGCCAGCAGCCCGCGCCGAGCGGGCCTTATCATGTATTTT | CASSPRRAGLIMYF
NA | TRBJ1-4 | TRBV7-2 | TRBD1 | TGTGCCAGCAGCTTAGGTAACAGGGGACAAAATGAAAAACTGTTTTTT | CASSLGNRGQNEKLFF
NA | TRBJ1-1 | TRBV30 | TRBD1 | TGTGCCTGGAGTGTTTGGGACAGATGGAACACTGAAGCTTTCTTT | CAWSVWDRWNTEAFF
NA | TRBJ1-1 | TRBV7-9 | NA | TGTGCCAGCAGCTTCGTCTCAGGGAGGGACACTGAAGCTTTCTTT | CASSFVSGRDTEAFF
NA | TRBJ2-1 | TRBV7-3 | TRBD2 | TGTGCCAGCAGCTTAGTTGGCGGGGGGTCGCCTGAGCAGTTCTTC | CASSLVGGGSPEQFF
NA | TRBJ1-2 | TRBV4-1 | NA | TGCGCCAGCAGCCAAGACCTACAGCGGACCCCTAACTATGGCTACACCTTC | CASSQDLQRTPNYGYTF